These T cell receptor beta chains were read from a single sample in a study of shared clonotypes between healthy human individuals. TCRdb keeps only in-frame clones here, not all; method: immunoSEQ multiplex PCR. The repertoire holds approximately 2,000,000 clones, with about 93% as singletons. Sequenced material: naive CD8+ T cells from PBMCs. The receptors were gathered from a man aged 18 to 35 in good health. Some clones in this sample may be carry-over from other donors' samples. The CDR3 runs from the conserved cysteine through the conserved F or W. A D gene is named only where the DNA matches it firmly. Only part of the rows carry a size: once, few, many, or a class if the clone is expanded.

v_gene	j_gene	abundance	d_gene	CDR3nt	CDR3aa
TRBV29-1	TRBJ2-1	-	TRBD2	TGCAGCGTGGAGTATACGGGAGGACGTTGGGATGAGCAGTTCTTC	CSVEYTGGRWDEQFF
TRBV5-1	TRBJ2-5	-	-	TGCGCCAGCAGCTTGTGGGGGGCCGGAGAGACCCAGTACTTC	CASSLWGAGETQYF
TRBV27	TRBJ1-3	-	-	TGTGCCAGCAGTCCAGCCGCCTGGCCTGCGGGAAACACCATATATTTT	CASSPAAWPAGNTIYF
TRBV28	TRBJ2-2	-	TRBD2	TGTGCCAGCAGCCCGGGAAGACTAGCGGGAGTGCCCGGGGAGCTGTTTTTT	CASSPGRLAGVPGELFF
TRBV7-6	TRBJ2-7	-	TRBD2	TGTGCCAGCAGCTTAGCGGCTGGCGGGAGTCTGTACGAGCAGTACTTC	CASSLAAGGSLYEQYF
TRBV27	TRBJ2-3	once	TRBD2	TGTGCCAGCAGTATACTAGCGGGAGACACAGATACGCAGTATTTT	CASSILAGDTDTQYF
TRBV30	TRBJ1-2	-	-	TGTGCCTGGAGTGTACGGCCAGGAGGATCCTATGGCTACACCTTC	CAWSVRPGGSYGYTF
TRBV9	TRBJ1-1	-	TRBD1	TGTGCCAGCAGCGTAGGCAGGGGGGCCCACACTGAAGCTTTCTTT	CASSVGRGAHTEAFF
TRBV11-2	TRBJ2-1	-	-	TGTGCCAGCAGCTTAGGCATTGACGGGCCCTACAATGAGCAGTTCTTC	CASSLGIDGPYNEQFF
TRBV13	TRBJ2-7	-	TRBD1	TGTGCCAGCAGCTTTGCGGGACAGGGGCTCTACGAGCAGTACTTC	CASSFAGQGLYEQYF
TRBV9	TRBJ2-2	many	-	TGTGCCAGCAGCGTACCAATACCCGGGGAGCTGTTTTTT	CASSVPIPGELFF
TRBV2	TRBJ1-1	-	-	TGTGCCAGCAGCAGGGTGAACACTGAAGCTTTCTTT	CASSRVNTEAFF
TRBV11-3	TRBJ2-2	-	-	TGTGCCAGCAGCCCCCGTCGGGATCTGGACACCGGGGAGCTGTTTTTT	CASSPRRDLDTGELFF
TRBV19	TRBJ2-2	-	TRBD1	TGTGCCAGTAGTCTAAATACAGGGGCCGGGGAGCTGTTTTTT	CASSLNTGAGELFF
TRBV7-9	TRBJ2-7	once	TRBD1	TGTGCCAGCAGTCCCCGAGACAGGGACGTGGGGGAGCAGTACTTC	CASSPRDRDVGEQYF
TRBV9	TRBJ1-2	-	-	TGTGCCAGCAGCGTAGGGAGGGGTGGCTACACCTTC	CASSVGRGGYTF
TRBV14	TRBJ2-1	-	TRBD1	TGTGCCAGCAGCCCGGACAGGGTCCACAATGAGCAGTTCTTC	CASSPDRVHNEQFF
TRBV6-1	TRBJ2-1	once	-	TGTGCCAGCAATAGACAGCCCAATGAGCAGTTCTTC	CASNRQPNEQFF
TRBV29-1	TRBJ2-3	-	-	TGCAGCGTTGATGCGTGGCGGGATGTCTTAGGCACAGATACGCAGTATTTT	CSVDAWRDVLGTDTQYF
TRBV6-5	TRBJ1-2	-	-	TGTGCCAGCAGTTATGTACAAGGGGACTATGGCTACACCTTC	CASSYVQGDYGYTF
TRBV6-1	TRBJ1-2	-	TRBD1	TGTGCCAGCAGTGACCTTCCCGGGACAGGACGTTCCTATGGCTACACCTTC	CASSDLPGTGRSYGYTF
TRBV5-4	TRBJ2-5	-	TRBD1	TGTGCCAGCAGCTTGGCGTTCCGGGACAGCAAAGAGACCCAGTACTTC	CASSLAFRDSKETQYF
TRBV27	TRBJ1-5	-	-	TGTGCCAGCAGTCTCGGATCAGCCAATCAGCCCCAGCATTTT	CASSLGSANQPQHF
TRBV28	TRBJ1-2	-	TRBD1	TGTGCCAGCAGTTTACCCCCCTCAGGGGGCTATGGCTACACCTTC	CASSLPPSGGYGYTF
TRBV6-6	TRBJ2-7	-	-	TGTGCCAGCATTAACCCCGACTCCCATTGGAGCGAGCAGTACTTC	CASINPDSHWSEQYF
TRBV27	TRBJ2-7	-	TRBD2	TGTGCCAGCAGTTTACTCGGGGGTAGCGGGCCCTACGAGCAGTACTTC	CASSLLGGSGPYEQYF
TRBV7-9	TRBJ2-7	once	-	TGTGCCAGCAGCGTGGGGATTTACGAGCAGTACTTC	CASSVGIYEQYF
TRBV19	TRBJ2-2	-	-	TGTGCCAGTAGTATAATCCTAGCGTTTAACACCGGGGAGCTGTTTTTT	CASSIILAFNTGELFF